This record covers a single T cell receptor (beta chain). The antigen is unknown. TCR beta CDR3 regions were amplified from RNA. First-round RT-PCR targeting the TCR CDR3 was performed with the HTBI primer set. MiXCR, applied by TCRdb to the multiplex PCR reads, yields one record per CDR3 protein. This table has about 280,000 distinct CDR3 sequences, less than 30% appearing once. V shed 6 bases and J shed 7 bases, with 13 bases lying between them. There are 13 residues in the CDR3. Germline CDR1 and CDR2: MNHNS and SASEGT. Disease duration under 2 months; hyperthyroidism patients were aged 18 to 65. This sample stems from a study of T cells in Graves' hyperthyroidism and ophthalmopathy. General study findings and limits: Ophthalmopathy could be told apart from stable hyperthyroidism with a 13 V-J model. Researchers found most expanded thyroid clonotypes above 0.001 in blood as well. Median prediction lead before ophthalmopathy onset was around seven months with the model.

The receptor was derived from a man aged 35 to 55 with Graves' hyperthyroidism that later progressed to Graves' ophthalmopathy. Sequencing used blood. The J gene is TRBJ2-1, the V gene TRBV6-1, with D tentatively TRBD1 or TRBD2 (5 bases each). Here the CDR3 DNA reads TGTGCCAGCAGCTCCGGGGCCGGGAATGAGCAGTTCTTC. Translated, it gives CASSSGAGNEQFF.